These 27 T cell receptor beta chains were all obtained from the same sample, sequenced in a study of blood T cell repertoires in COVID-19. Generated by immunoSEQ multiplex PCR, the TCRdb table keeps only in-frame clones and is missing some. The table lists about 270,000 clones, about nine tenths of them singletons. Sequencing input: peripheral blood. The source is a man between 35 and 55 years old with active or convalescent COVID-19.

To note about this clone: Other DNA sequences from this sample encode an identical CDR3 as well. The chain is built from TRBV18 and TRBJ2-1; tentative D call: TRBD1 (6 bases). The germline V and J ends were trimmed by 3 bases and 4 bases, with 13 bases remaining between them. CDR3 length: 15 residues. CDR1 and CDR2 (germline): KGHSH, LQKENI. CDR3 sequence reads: CASSPRTGSYNEQFF. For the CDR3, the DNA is TGTGCCAGCTCACCGAGAACAGGGTCGTACAATGAGCAGTTCTTC.

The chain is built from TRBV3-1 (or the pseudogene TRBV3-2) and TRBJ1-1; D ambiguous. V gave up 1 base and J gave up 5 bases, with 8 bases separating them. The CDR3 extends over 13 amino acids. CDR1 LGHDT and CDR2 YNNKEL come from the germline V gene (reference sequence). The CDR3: CASSQAGLTEAFF. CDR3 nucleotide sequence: TGTGCCAGCAGCCAAGCTGGGCTTACTGAAGCTTTCTTT.

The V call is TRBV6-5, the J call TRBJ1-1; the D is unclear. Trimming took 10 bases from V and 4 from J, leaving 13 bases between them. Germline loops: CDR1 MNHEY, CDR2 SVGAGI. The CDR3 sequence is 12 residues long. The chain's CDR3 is CAIPGVGTEAFF. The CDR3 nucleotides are TGTGCCATCCCCGGGGTGGGCACTGAAGCTTTCTTT.

The CDR3 nucleotides are TGTGCCAGCCAGGGGTCTGGGGCCAACGTCCTGACTTTC. It encodes CASQGSGANVLTF. The chain links TRBV6-5 to TRBJ2-6, with D maybe TRBD1 (6 bases). Looked up from germline, CDR1 is MNHEY and CDR2 is SVGAGI. V was shortened by 8 bases and J by 1 base, with 6 bases between the two germline ends. The CDR3 totals 13 residues.

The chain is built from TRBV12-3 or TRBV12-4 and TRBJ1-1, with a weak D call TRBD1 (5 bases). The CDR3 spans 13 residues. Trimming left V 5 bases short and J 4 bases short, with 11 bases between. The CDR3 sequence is CASSRAGITEAFF. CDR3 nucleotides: TGTGCCAGCAGTCGAGCAGGGATCACTGAAGCTTTCTTT.

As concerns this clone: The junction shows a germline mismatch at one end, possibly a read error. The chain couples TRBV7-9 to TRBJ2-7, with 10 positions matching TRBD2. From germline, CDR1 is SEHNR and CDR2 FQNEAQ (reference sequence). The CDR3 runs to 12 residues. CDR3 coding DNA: TGTGCCAGCAGCCTGACTAGCGGGCCGAAGGACTTC. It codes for CASSLTSGPKDF.

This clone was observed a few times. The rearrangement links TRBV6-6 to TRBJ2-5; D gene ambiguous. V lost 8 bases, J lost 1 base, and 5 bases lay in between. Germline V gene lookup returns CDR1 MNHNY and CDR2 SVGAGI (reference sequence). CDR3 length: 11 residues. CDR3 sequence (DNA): TGTGCCAGCGCAGTCCAAGAGACCCAGTACTTC. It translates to CASAVQETQYF.

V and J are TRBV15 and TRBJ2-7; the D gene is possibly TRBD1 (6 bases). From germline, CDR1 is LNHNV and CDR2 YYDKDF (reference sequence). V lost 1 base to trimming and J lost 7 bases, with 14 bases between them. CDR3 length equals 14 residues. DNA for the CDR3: TGTGCCACCAGCAGAGCTACAGGGAGTCAAGAGCAGTACTTC. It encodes CATSRATGSQEQYF. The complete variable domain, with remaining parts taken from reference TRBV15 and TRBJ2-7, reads DAMVIQNPRYQVTQFGKPVTLSCSQTLNHNVMYWYQQKSSQAPKLLFHYYDKDFNNEADTPDNFQSRRPNTSFCFLDIRSPGLGDTAMYLCATSRATGSQEQYFGPGTRLTVT.

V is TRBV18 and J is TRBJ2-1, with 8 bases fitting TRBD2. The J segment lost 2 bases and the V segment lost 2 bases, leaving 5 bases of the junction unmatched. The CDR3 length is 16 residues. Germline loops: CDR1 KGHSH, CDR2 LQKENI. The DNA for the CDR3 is TGTGCCAGCTCACCAAGCGGGGGTCCTCCCTACAATGAGCAGTTCTTC. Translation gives CASSPSGGPPYNEQFF.

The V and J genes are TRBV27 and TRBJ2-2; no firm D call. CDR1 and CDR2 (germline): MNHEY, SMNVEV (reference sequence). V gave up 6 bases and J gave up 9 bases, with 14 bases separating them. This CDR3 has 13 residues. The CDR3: CASSPHLSWELFF. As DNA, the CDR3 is TGTGCCAGCAGCCCGCACCTAAGTTGGGAGCTGTTTTTT.

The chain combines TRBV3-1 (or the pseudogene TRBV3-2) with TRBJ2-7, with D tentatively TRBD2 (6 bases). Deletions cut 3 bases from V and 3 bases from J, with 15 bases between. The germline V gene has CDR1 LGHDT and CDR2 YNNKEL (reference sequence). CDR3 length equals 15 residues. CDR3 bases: TGTGCCAGCAGCCAGACTATACAGGACTACTACGAGCAGTACTTC. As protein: CASSQTIQDYYEQYF.

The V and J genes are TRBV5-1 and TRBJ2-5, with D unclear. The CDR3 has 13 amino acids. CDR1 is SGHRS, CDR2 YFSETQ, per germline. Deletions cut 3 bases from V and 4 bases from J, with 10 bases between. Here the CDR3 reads CASSYSPGETQYF. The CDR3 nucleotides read TGCGCCAGCAGCTACTCTCCCGGAGAGACCCAGTACTTC. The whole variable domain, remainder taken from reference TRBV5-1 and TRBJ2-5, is KAGVTQTPRYLIKTRGQQVTLSCSPISGHRSVSWYQQTPGQGLQFLFEYFSETQRNKGNFPGRFSGRQFSNSRSEMNVSTLELGDSALYLCASSYSPGETQYFGPGTRLLVL.

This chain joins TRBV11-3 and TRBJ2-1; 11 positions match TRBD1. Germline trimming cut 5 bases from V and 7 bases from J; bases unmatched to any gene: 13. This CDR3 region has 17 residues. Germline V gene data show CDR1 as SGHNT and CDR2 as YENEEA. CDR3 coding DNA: TGTGCCAGCAGCCCAGCCCACGGACAGGGGGCGGGGAATGAGCAGTTCTTC. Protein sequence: CASSPAHGQGAGNEQFF.

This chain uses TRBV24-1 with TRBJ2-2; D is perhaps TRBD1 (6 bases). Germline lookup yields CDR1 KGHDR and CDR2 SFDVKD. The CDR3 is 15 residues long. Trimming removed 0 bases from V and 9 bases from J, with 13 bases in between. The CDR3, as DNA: TGTGCCACCAGTGATTTGGTTGAGACAGGCCGGGAGCTGTTTTTT. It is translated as CATSDLVETGRELFF.

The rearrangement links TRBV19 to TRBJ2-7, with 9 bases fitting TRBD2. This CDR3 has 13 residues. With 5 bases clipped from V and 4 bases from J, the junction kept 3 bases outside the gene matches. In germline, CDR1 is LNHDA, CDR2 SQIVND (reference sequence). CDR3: CASSQAGGYEQYF. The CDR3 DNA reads TGTGCCAGTAGTCAAGCGGGAGGTTACGAGCAGTACTTC.

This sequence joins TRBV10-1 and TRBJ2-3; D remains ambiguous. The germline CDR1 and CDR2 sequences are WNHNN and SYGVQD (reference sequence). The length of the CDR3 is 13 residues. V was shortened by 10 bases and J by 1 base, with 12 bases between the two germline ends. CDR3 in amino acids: CATSATGTDTQYF. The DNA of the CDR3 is TGCGCCACCTCCGCTACGGGCACAGATACGCAGTATTTT.

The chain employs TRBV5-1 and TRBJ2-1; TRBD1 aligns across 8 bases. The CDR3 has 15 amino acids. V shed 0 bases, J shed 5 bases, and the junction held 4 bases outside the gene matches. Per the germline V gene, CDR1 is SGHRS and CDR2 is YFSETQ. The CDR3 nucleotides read TGCGCCAGCAGCTTGGGACAGGGGTCCCACAATGAGCAGTTCTTC. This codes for CASSLGQGSHNEQFF.

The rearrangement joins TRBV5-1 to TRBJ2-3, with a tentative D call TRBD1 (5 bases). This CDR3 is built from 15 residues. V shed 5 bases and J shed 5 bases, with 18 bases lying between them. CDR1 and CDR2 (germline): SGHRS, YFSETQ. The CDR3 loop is CASSSGHGTKDTQYF. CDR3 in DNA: TGCGCCAGCAGTTCTGGACATGGAACAAAAGATACGCAGTATTTT.

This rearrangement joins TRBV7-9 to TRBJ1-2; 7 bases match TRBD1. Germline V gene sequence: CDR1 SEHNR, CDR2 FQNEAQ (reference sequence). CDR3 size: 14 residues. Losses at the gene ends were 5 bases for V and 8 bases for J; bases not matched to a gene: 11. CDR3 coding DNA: TGTGCCAGCAGCCCCCCGCCCGGGACAGTGGGCTACACCTTC. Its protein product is CASSPPPGTVGYTF.

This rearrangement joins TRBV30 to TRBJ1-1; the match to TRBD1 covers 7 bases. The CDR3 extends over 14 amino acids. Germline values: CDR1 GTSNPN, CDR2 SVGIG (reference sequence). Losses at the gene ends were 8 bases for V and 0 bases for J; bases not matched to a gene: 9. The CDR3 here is CAAETGEMNTEAFF. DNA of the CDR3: TGTGCCGCCGAAACAGGGGAAATGAACACTGAAGCTTTCTTT.

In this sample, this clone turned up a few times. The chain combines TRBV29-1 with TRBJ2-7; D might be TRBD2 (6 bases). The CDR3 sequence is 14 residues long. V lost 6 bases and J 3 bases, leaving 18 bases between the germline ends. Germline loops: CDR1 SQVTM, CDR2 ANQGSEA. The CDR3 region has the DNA TGCAGCGTAACCCGGGACTCAACTTTCTACGAGCAGTACTTC. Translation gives CSVTRDSTFYEQYF.

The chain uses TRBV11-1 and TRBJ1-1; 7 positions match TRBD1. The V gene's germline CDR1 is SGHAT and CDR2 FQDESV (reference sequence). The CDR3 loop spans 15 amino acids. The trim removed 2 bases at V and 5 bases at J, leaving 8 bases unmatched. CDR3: CASSLSPTGRTEAFF. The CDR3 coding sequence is TGTGCCAGCAGCTTAAGCCCGACAGGGAGGACTGAAGCTTTCTTT.

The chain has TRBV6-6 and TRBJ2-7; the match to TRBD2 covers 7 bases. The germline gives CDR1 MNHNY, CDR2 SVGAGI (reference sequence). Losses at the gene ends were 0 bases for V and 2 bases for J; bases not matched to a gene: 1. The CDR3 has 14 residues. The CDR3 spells CASSYSRGAYEQYF. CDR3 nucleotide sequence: TGTGCCAGCAGTTACTCACGGGGGGCCTACGAGCAGTACTTC.

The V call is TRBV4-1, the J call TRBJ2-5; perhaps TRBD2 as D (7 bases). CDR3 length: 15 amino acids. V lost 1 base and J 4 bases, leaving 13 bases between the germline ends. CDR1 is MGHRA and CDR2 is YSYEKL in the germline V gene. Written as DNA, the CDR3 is TGCGCCAGCAGCCAAGCGGGGGGCCTCCGAGAGACCCAGTACTTC. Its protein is CASSQAGGLRETQYF.

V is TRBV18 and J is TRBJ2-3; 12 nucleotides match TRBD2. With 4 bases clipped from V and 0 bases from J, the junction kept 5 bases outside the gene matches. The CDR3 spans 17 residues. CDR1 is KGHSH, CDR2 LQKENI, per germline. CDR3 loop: CASSRSGLAGSTDTQYF. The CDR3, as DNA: TGTGCCAGCTCACGCTCCGGACTAGCGGGGAGCACAGATACGCAGTATTTT. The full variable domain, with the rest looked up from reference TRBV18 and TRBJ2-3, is NAGVMQNPRHLVRRRGQEARLRCSPMKGHSHVYWYRQLPEEGLKFMVYLQKENIIDESGMPKERFSAEFPKEGPSILRIQQVVRGDSAAYFCASSRSGLAGSTDTQYFGPGTRLTVL.

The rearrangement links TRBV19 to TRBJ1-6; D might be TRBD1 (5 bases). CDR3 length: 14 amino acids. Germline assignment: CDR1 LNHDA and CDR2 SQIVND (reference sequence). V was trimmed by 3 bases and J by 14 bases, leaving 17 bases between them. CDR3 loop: CASSISDSLGTLHF. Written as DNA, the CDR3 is TGTGCCAGTAGTATCTCCGACAGTTTAGGGACCCTCCACTTT.

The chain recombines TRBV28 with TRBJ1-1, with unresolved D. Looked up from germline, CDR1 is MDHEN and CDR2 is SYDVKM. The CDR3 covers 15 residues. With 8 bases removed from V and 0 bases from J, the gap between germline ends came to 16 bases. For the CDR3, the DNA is TGTGCCAGCGGCGAATGGTCTGACATGAACACTGAAGCTTTCTTT. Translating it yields CASGEWSDMNTEAFF.